The rows below give T cell receptor beta chains drawn from one sample of a study of shared clonotypes between healthy human individuals. Sequencing was performed with immunoSEQ multiplex PCR; in TCRdb, only in-frame clones are kept and a portion is missing. The top ten clones hold roughly 13% of a sample with about half a million clones, approximately 81% of them seen once. Sequenced: PBMCs. These receptors were taken from a woman aged 40 to 55 in good health. Some clones in this sample may be carry-over from other donors' samples. Each CDR3 is given with its conserved first and last residue. The D gene is left open where the match is weak. The size field is filled for only some rows; it gives once, few, many or a size class.

V gene	D gene	clone size	J gene	CDR3 protein	CDR3 DNA
TRBV5-1	.	few	TRBJ1-4	CASSAGEKLFF	TGCGCCAGCAGCGCCGGTGAAAAACTGTTTTTT
TRBV6-1	TRBD2	.	TRBJ2-1	CASSVSSGSFDEQFF	TGTGCCAGCAGCGTCTCTAGCGGGAGTTTCGATGAGCAGTTCTTC
TRBV19	.	.	TRBJ2-7	CASSPRDGPYEQYF	TGTGCCAGTAGTCCCCGGGACGGACCCTACGAGCAGTACTTC
TRBV2	.	.	TRBJ2-7	CASSERGGHYVSEQYF	TGTGCCAGCAGTGAACGGGGTGGTCATTATGTGAGCGAGCAGTACTTC
TRBV10-2	TRBD1	few	TRBJ2-7	CASSPGTGVNEQYF	TGCGCCAGCAGCCCCGGGACAGGGGTAAACGAGCAGTACTTC
TRBV28	.	.	TRBJ1-1	CASSLWGGTEAFF	TGTGCCAGCAGTTTATGGGGAGGAACTGAAGCTTTCTTT
TRBV28	TRBD1	.	TRBJ2-7	CASSPTGTGGTYEQYF	TGTGCCAGCAGTCCCACCGGGACAGGGGGTACCTACGAGCAGTACTTC
TRBV16	.	.	TRBJ1-4	CASSPRGSSGEKLFF	TGTGCCAGCAGCCCAAGAGGGTCTTCGGGTGAAAAACTGTTTTTT
TRBV6-6	TRBD1	.	TRBJ1-1	CASSSTSGTGGLVAFF	TGTGCCAGCAGTTCCACCTCCGGGACAGGGGGCCTGGTGGCTTTCTTT
TRBV18	TRBD1	.	TRBJ1-4	CASSPSGGADEKLFF	TGTGCCAGCTCACCCTCAGGGGGCGCGGATGAAAAACTGTTTTTT
TRBV5-1	.	.	TRBJ1-1	CASSLILTGNAEAFF	TGCGCCAGCAGCTTGATTCTGACAGGCAACGCTGAAGCTTTCTTT
TRBV30	.	.	TRBJ2-2	CAWSLGGELFF	TGTGCCTGGAGTTTGGGGGGGGAGCTGTTTTTT
TRBV10-3	.	.	TRBJ1-1	CAIRGSNTEAFF	TGTGCCATCAGGGGTTCAAACACTGAAGCTTTCTTT
TRBV15	TRBD2	.	TRBJ2-7	CATSRDHPSAGAEQYF	TGTGCCACCAGCAGAGATCATCCGTCGGCGGGAGCCGAGCAGTACTTC
TRBV7-2	TRBD1	.	TRBJ2-5	CASSRTGVGETQYF	TGTGCCAGCAGCCGGACAGGGGTAGGAGAGACCCAGTACTTC
TRBV28	TRBD1	.	TRBJ2-2	CASNPGGANTGELFF	TGTGCCAGCAACCCAGGGGGAGCGAACACCGGGGAGCTGTTTTTT
TRBV29-1	.	few	TRBJ2-5	CSGVPRGVLQETQYF	TGCAGCGGGGTCCCACGTGGGGTCCTCCAAGAGACCCAGTACTTC
TRBV7-2	TRBD1	.	TRBJ2-5	CASSFAGGAGETQYF	TGTGCCAGCAGCTTCGCAGGGGGCGCGGGAGAGACCCAGTACTTC
TRBV29-1	.	.	TRBJ2-5	CSVEGRTDQETQYF	TGCAGCGTTGAAGGTCGGACAGACCAAGAGACCCAGTACTTC
TRBV29-1	TRBD1	.	TRBJ2-1	CSVARTGSYNEQFF	TGCAGCGTTGCCCGGACAGGCTCCTACAATGAGCAGTTCTTC
TRBV5-1	TRBD2	.	TRBJ2-6	CASNLAGATGANVLTF	TGCGCCAGCAATCTAGCGGGAGCCACTGGGGCCAACGTCCTGACTTTC
TRBV7-2	.	.	TRBJ2-7	CASSLEGGPDEQYF	TGTGCCAGCAGCTTAGAGGGGGGACCAGACGAGCAGTACTTC
TRBV27	TRBD2	.	TRBJ2-7	CASSLSASGRTEQYF	TGTGCCAGCAGTTTATCCGCCAGCGGGAGAACCGAGCAGTACTTC
TRBV28	.	.	TRBJ1-2	CASSLARGTTYGYTF	TGTGCCAGCAGTTTAGCCCGCGGGACCACCTATGGCTACACCTTC
TRBV28	.	.	TRBJ2-5	CASSEGVVTQYF	TGTGCCAGCAGCGAAGGGGTTGTGACCCAGTACTTC
TRBV28	TRBD2	.	TRBJ2-3	CASSRLAEPRDTQYF	TGTGCCAGCTCTAGACTAGCGGAGCCGAGGGATACGCAGTATTTT
TRBV29-1	.	.	TRBJ1-1	CSGGMNTEAFF	TGCAGTGGAGGCATGAACACTGAAGCTTTCTTT
TRBV7-8	.	.	TRBJ2-2	CASRKDSNTGELFF	TGTGCCAGCAGGAAAGACTCCAACACCGGGGAGCTGTTTTTT
TRBV5-4	TRBD2	.	TRBJ2-1	CASSPGLAGDNEQFF	TGTGCCAGCAGCCCCGGACTAGCAGGCGACAATGAGCAGTTCTTC
TRBV2	TRBD2	.	TRBJ2-5	CASNSGTQETQYF	TGTGCCAGCAATAGCGGGACACAAGAGACCCAGTACTTC
TRBV4-3	TRBD2	.	TRBJ2-3	CASSQNLAGAPDTQYF	TGCGCCAGCAGCCAAAACCTAGCGGGAGCCCCAGATACGCAGTATTTT
TRBV28	.	.	TRBJ1-2	CASSFFGGNYGYTF	TGTGCCAGCAGTTTCTTCGGGGGGAACTATGGCTACACCTTC
TRBV6-5	.	.	TRBJ1-3	CASSNSGNTIYF	TGTGCCAGCAGTAACTCTGGAAACACCATATATTTT
TRBV4-2	TRBD2	.	TRBJ2-1	CASSRTPTSGGDNEQFF	TGTGCCAGCAGCCGGACCCCCACTAGCGGGGGAGACAATGAGCAGTTCTTC
TRBV6-5	.	.	TRBJ2-2	CASSSARETNTGELFF	TGTGCCAGCAGTTCCGCTCGCGAGACGAACACCGGGGAGCTGTTTTTT
TRBV5-6	.	.	TRBJ2-5	CASSLNQETQYF	TGTGCCAGCAGCTTGAACCAAGAGACCCAGTACTTC
TRBV11-3	.	many	TRBJ1-5	CASSLVRNQPQHF	TGTGCCAGCAGCTTAGTCCGGAATCAGCCCCAGCATTTT
TRBV7-8	TRBD1	.	TRBJ1-3	CASSPGQISGNTIYF	TGTGCCAGCAGCCCGGGACAGATCTCTGGAAACACCATATATTTT
TRBV4-1	.	.	TRBJ1-5	CASTRTRVLGQPQHF	TGCGCCAGCACCAGAACCAGGGTTCTGGGTCAGCCCCAGCATTTT
TRBV7-3	.	.	TRBJ2-6	CASSLGRLSSGANVLTF	TGTGCCAGCAGCTTAGGACGGCTGAGCTCTGGGGCCAACGTCCTGACTTTC
TRBV5-1	TRBD1	.	TRBJ2-3	CASSLLGTGNTDTQYF	TGCGCCAGCAGCTTGCTCGGGACAGGAAACACAGATACGCAGTATTTT
TRBV7-8	TRBD2	.	TRBJ2-2	CASSLAPATSGVTGELFF	TGTGCCAGCAGCTTAGCCCCTGCGACTAGCGGGGTTACCGGGGAGCTGTTTTTT
TRBV4-2	TRBD1	.	TRBJ1-5	CASSRGTGVFQPQHF	TGTGCCAGCAGCCGCGGGACAGGTGTTTTTCAGCCCCAGCATTTT
TRBV27	.	.	TRBJ2-7	CASSPTGGSEQYF	TGTGCCAGCAGTCCGACAGGAGGGAGCGAGCAGTACTTC
TRBV5-1	TRBD2	.	TRBJ2-7	CASSPPGTSVGQYF	TGCGCCAGCAGCCCCCCAGGGACTAGCGTTGGGCAGTACTTC
TRBV11-2	.	.	TRBJ1-1	CASSLEVGVSTEAFF	TGTGCCAGCAGCTTAGAAGTTGGGGTTTCGACTGAAGCTTTCTTT
TRBV7-2	TRBD2	.	TRBJ2-2	CASSLGRLAGNTGELFF	TGTGCCAGCAGCTTAGGTCGGCTAGCGGGAAACACCGGGGAGCTGTTTTTT
TRBV11-2	.	few	TRBJ1-1	CASSPGRVTEAFF	TGTGCCAGCAGTCCTGGTAGGGTGACTGAAGCTTTCTTT
TRBV4-3	.	.	TRBJ2-6	CASSQGPHPGTSGANVLTF	TGCGCCAGCAGCCAAGGACCGCACCCAGGAACCTCTGGGGCCAACGTCCTGACTTTC
TRBV6-5	TRBD1	.	TRBJ2-7	CASTNDRVPYEQYF	TGTGCCAGCACAAACGACAGGGTCCCCTACGAGCAGTACTTC